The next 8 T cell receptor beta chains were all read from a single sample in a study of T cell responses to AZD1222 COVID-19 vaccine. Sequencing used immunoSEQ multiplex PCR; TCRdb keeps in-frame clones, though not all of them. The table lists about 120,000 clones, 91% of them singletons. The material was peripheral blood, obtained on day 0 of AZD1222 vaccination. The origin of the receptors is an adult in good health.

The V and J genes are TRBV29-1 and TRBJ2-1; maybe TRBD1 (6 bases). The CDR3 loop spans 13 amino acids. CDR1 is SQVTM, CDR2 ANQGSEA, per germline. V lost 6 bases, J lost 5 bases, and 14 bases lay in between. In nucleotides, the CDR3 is TGCAGCGTCCGACAGGCCCCCAACAATGAGCAGTTCTTC. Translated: CSVRQAPNNEQFF.

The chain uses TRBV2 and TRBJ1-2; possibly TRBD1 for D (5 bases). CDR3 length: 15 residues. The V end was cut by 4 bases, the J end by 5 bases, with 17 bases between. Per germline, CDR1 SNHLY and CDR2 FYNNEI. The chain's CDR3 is CASSGGGIFEYGYTF. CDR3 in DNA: TGTGCCAGCAGTGGGGGCGGGATCTTTGAGTATGGCTACACCTTC.

The CDR3 loop is CASSLGARINTDTQYF. CDR3 sequence (DNA): TGTGCCAGCAGCTTGGGGGCACGCATAAACACAGATACGCAGTATTTT. V and J are TRBV5-4 and TRBJ2-3; no clear D. V gave up 0 bases and J gave up 2 bases, with 13 bases separating them. The germline V gene has CDR1 SGHNT and CDR2 YYREEE (reference sequence). The CDR3 extends over 16 amino acids.

CDR3 loop: CASTAGPGNTEAFF. CDR3 DNA sequence: TGTGCCAGCACCGCCGGGCCTGGGAACACTGAAGCTTTCTTT. This rearrangement joins TRBV6-4 to TRBJ1-1, with no clear D. The germline CDR1 and CDR2 sequences are MRHNA and SNTAGT. CDR3 length equals 14 residues. V was pared by 7 bases and J by 1 base, with 13 bases between.

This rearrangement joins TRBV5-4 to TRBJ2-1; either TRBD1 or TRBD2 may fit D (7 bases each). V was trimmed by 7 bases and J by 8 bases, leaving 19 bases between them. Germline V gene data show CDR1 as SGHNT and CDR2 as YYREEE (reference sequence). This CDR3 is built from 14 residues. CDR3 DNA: TGTGCCAGCCGCAGCAGGGGGGGCGAGTATGAGCAGTTCTTC. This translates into CASRSRGGEYEQFF.

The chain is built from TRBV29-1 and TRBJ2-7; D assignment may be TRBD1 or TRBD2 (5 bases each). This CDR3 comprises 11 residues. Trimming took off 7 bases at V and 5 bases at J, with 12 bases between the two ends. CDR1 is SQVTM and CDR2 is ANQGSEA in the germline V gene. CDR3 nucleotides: TGCAGCGGCCTCCGGGACCACGAGCAGTACTTC. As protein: CSGLRDHEQYF.

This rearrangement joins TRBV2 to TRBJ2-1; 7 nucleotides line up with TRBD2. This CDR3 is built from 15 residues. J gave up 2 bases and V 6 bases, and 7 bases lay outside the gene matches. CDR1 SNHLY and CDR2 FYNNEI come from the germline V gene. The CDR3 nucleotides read TGTGCCAGCAGAGTGGGGGACTACACCTACAATGAGCAGTTCTTC. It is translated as CASRVGDYTYNEQFF. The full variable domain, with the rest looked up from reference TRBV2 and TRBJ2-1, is EPEVTQTPSHQVTQMGQEVILRCVPISNHLYFYWYRQILGQKVEFLVSFYNNEISEKSEIFDDQFSVERPDGSNFTLKIRSTKLEDSAMYFCASRVGDYTYNEQFFGPGTRLTVL.

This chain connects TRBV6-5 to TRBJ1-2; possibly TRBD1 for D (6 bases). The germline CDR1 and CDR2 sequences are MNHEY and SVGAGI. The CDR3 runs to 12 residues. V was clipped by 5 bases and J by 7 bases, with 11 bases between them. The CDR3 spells CASSLVGGGYTF. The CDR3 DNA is TGTGCCAGCAGTCTGGTAGGGGGTGGCTACACCTTC.